This is a list of T cell receptor beta chains from one sample in a study of blood T cell repertoires in COVID-19. Method: immunoSEQ multiplex PCR; TCRdb's copy keeps in-frame clones and lacks some. The sample has 150,000 to 200,000 clones; 86% are singletons. Sample: PBMCs or T cells enriched from blood (not recorded which). The receptors originated from a woman aged 40 to 50 in a cohort exposed to, infected with or recovered from COVID-19 (not recorded which). The CDR3 runs from the conserved cysteine through the conserved F or W. The order of the fields is V gene, clone size, D gene, J gene, CDR3 protein, CDR3 DNA. The D gene is left open where the match is weak. Only part of the rows carry a size: once, few, many, or a class if the clone is expanded.

TRBV9	.	.	TRBJ1-6	CASSKRGSSYNSPLHF	TGTGCCAGCAGTAAAAGGGGGAGCTCCTATAATTCACCCCTCCACTTT
TRBV10-3	.	.	TRBJ1-1	CAISDQSTEAFF	TGTGCCATCAGTGATCAGTCCACTGAAGCTTTCTTT
TRBV7-9	.	TRBD1	TRBJ1-1	CASSSTRGMNTEAFF	TGTGCCAGCAGCTCTACCAGGGGGATGAACACTGAAGCTTTCTTT
TRBV25-1	few	.	TRBJ1-1	CASSEISGMNTEAFF	TGTGCCAGCAGTGAAATTTCGGGAATGAACACTGAAGCTTTCTTT
TRBV19	.	TRBD2	TRBJ2-2	CATGGTGELFF	TGTGCCACGGGGGGCACCGGGGAGCTGTTTTTT
TRBV5-1	.	.	TRBJ2-3	CASSLAGADTDTQYF	TGCGCCAGCAGCTTGGCCGGTGCGGACACAGATACGCAGTATTTT
TRBV27	.	.	TRBJ1-4	CASSWDKTNEKLFF	TGTGCCAGCAGTTGGGACAAAACTAATGAAAAACTGTTTTTT
TRBV28	once	.	TRBJ1-5	CASSLWDKNQPQHF	TGTGCCAGCAGTTTATGGGACAAGAATCAGCCCCAGCATTTT
TRBV10-3	.	TRBD1	TRBJ2-3	CAISELPGQGTDTQYF	TGTGCCATCAGTGAGTTGCCGGGACAGGGCACAGATACGCAGTATTTT
TRBV9	.	TRBD2	TRBJ2-5	CASSVVAGGETQYF	TGTGCCAGCAGCGTAGTTGCGGGAGGAGAGACCCAGTACTTC
TRBV4-1	.	TRBD1	TRBJ1-2	CASRGTGYGYTF	TGCGCCAGCAGGGGGACAGGCTATGGCTACACCTTC
TRBV3-1/TRBV3-2	.	TRBD1	TRBJ2-7	CASSQRGQAASYEQYF	TGTGCCAGCAGCCAGAGGGGACAGGCAGCCTCCTACGAGCAGTACTTC
TRBV24-1	.	.	TRBJ1-5	CAAGWDQPQHF	TGTGCCGCCGGGTGGGATCAGCCCCAGCATTTT
TRBV19	.	.	TRBJ1-1	CASSYSNTEAFF	TGTGCCAGTAGTTATTCGAACACTGAAGCTTTCTTT
TRBV11-2	.	TRBD2	TRBJ2-7	CASSPSGSSGRHEQYF	TGTGCCAGCAGCCCAAGTGGTTCTAGCGGGAGACACGAGCAGTACTTC
TRBV3-1/TRBV3-2	.	.	TRBJ1-4	CASSRTVSTNEKLFF	TGTGCCAGCAGCCGGACAGTGTCAACTAATGAAAAACTGTTTTTT
TRBV3-1/TRBV3-2	.	.	TRBJ1-4	CASSQDTPWRASEKLFF	TGTGCCAGCAGCCAAGATACCCCTTGGAGGGCGAGTGAAAAACTGTTTTTT
TRBV6-5	.	TRBD1	TRBJ1-1	CASSYSDRGNTEAFF	TGTGCCAGCAGTTACTCGGACAGGGGGAACACTGAAGCTTTCTTT
TRBV19	.	.	TRBJ1-1	CASSIRGGRVEAFF	TGTGCCAGTAGTATCCGGGGGGGGAGGGTAGAAGCTTTCTTT
TRBV10-3	.	.	TRBJ1-2	CAIRQGGYTF	TGTGCCATCCGTCAGGGAGGCTACACCTTC
TRBV5-1	.	TRBD1	TRBJ2-3	CASSLGTGGITDTQYF	TGCGCCAGCAGCTTGGGGACAGGGGGCATCACAGATACGCAGTATTTT
TRBV9	.	TRBD2	TRBJ2-5	CASSVGSGGQETQYF	TGTGCCAGCAGCGTAGGGAGCGGGGGCCAAGAGACCCAGTACTTC
TRBV19	.	TRBD1	TRBJ2-7	CASSIRTGSSYEQYF	TGTGCCAGTAGTATTAGGACAGGGTCCTCCTACGAGCAGTACTTC
TRBV7-9	once	.	TRBJ1-4	CASSTPRAGRNEKLFF	TGTGCCAGCAGCACCCCCCGGGCGGGGAGGAATGAAAAACTGTTTTTT
TRBV6-6	.	.	TRBJ2-3	CASTLSRARADTQYF	TGTGCCAGCACCCTAAGCAGGGCAAGGGCAGATACGCAGTATTTT
TRBV21-1	.	.	TRBJ1-2	CASSTPGYGYTF	TGTGCCAGCAGCACCCCGGGGTATGGCTACACCTTC
TRBV27	.	TRBD1	TRBJ2-7	CASSLTGQGGQYF	TGTGCCAGCAGTTTAACGGGACAGGGCGGGCAGTACTTC
TRBV7-8	.	.	TRBJ2-3	CASSPTTDTQYF	TGTGCCAGCAGCCCTACTACAGATACGCAGTATTTT
TRBV6-2/TRBV6-3	few	.	TRBJ1-2	CASSNNRDRGFGDTF	TGTGCCAGCAGTAACAACAGGGATCGTGGTTTTGGGGACACCTTC
TRBV11-2	.	TRBD2	TRBJ2-7	CASSDRGSSYEQYF	TGTGCCAGCAGCGACCGCGGGAGCTCCTACGAGCAGTACTTC
TRBV19	.	.	TRBJ2-7	CASSQPGGLSAYEQYF	TGTGCCAGTAGTCAGCCCGGAGGCCTCTCTGCATACGAGCAGTACTTC
TRBV3-1/TRBV3-2	.	TRBD1	TRBJ1-2	CASSEVGQGDGYTF	TGTGCCAGCAGTGAAGTCGGACAGGGGGATGGCTACACCTTC
TRBV19	once	TRBD1	TRBJ1-2	CASSIDRGLRFYTF	TGTGCCAGTAGTATTGACAGGGGGCTACGGTTCTACACCTTC
TRBV4-1	once	TRBD1	TRBJ1-2	CASSQEPTGDGYTF	TGCGCCAGCAGCCAAGAACCGACAGGGGATGGCTACACCTTC
TRBV25-1	.	.	TRBJ1-1	CASAGPTEAFF	TGTGCCAGCGCAGGGCCCACGGAGGCTTTCTTT
TRBV28	few	.	TRBJ1-1	CASSLPGAGAEAFF	TGTGCCAGCAGTTTACCGGGGGCGGGGGCTGAAGCTTTCTTT
TRBV6-2/TRBV6-3	.	.	TRBJ2-3	CASSYSIWGTATDTQYF	TGTGCCAGCAGTTACTCGATATGGGGCACGGCCACAGATACGCAGTATTTT
TRBV27	once	.	TRBJ2-1	CASSSPGGSFSNEQFF	TGTGCCAGCAGTTCGCCCGGGGGATCCTTTAGCAATGAGCAGTTCTTC
TRBV21-1	.	.	TRBJ1-2	CASSKEGGVGGYTF	TGTGCCAGCAGCAAAGAGGGAGGGGTTGGTGGCTACACCTTC
TRBV27	.	TRBD1	TRBJ1-1	CASSTGANTEAFF	TGTGCCAGCAGTACAGGGGCGAACACTGAAGCTTTCTTT
TRBV10-2	.	TRBD2	TRBJ2-7	CASSEGSGAPQPYEQYF	TGCGCCAGCAGTGAGGGTAGCGGGGCCCCCCAACCCTACGAGCAGTACTTC
TRBV6-4	.	.	TRBJ2-3	CASRRRAGSTDTQYF	TGTGCCAGCAGAAGGAGAGCGGGCAGCACAGATACGCAGTATTTT
TRBV3-1/TRBV3-2	.	TRBD1	TRBJ2-6	CASSSRTGGSGANVLTF	TGTGCCAGCAGCTCCCGGACAGGGGGGTCTGGGGCCAACGTCCTGACTTTC
TRBV27	.	.	TRBJ2-7	CASSLGRTSYEQYF	TGTGCCAGCAGTTTAGGGCGGACATCCTACGAGCAGTACTTC
TRBV19	once	.	TRBJ1-1	CASSIARATEAFF	TGTGCCAGTAGTATAGCCAGGGCCACTGAAGCTTTCTTT
TRBV4-1	.	TRBD2	TRBJ2-1	CASSHGLAGDEQFF	TGCGCCAGCAGCCATGGACTAGCGGGGGACGAGCAGTTCTTC
TRBV5-1	.	.	TRBJ1-1	CASSYLAGLNTEAFF	TGCGCCAGCAGCTACCTCGCAGGGTTGAACACTGAAGCTTTCTTT
TRBV5-8	.	TRBD1	TRBJ1-2	CASSIRQGITAGGYGYTF	TGTGCCAGCAGCATACGACAGGGTATAACGGCGGGGGGCTATGGCTACACCTTC
TRBV18	.	TRBD1	TRBJ1-1	CASSLSGTGDTEAFF	TGTGCCAGCTCACTCTCCGGGACAGGCGATACTGAAGCTTTCTTT
TRBV27	.	TRBD2	TRBJ2-7	CASSLQLAVTYEQYF	TGTGCCAGCAGTTTACAACTAGCGGTTACCTACGAGCAGTACTTC
TRBV28	.	TRBD1	TRBJ1-2	CATESPDRAVFRGYTF	TGTGCCACCGAGTCCCCGGACAGGGCCGTTTTTCGTGGCTACACCTTC
TRBV19	.	.	TRBJ1-1	CASSLPGAEAFF	TGTGCCAGTAGCCTACCAGGGGCCGAAGCTTTCTTT
TRBV12-5	.	TRBD1	TRBJ1-6	CASGLVRDSSYNSPLHF	TGTGCTAGTGGTTTGGTCCGGGACAGCTCCTATAATTCACCCCTCCACTTT
TRBV7-9	.	.	TRBJ1-5	CASSLDREPGQPQHF	TGTGCCAGCAGCTTAGACAGGGAACCGGGACAGCCCCAGCATTTT
TRBV5-1	once	.	TRBJ1-1	CASSFTGRNTEAFF	TGCGCCAGCAGCTTTACCGGGAGGAACACTGAAGCTTTCTTT